The 14 T cell receptor beta chains presented below share a single source sample, sequenced in a study of blood T cell repertoires in COVID-19. The protocol was immunoSEQ multiplex PCR, while the TCRdb copy is restricted to in-frame clones and leaves out a portion. The table shows roughly 230,000 clones, with over 80% occurring only once. The sequenced sample consisted of peripheral blood. The receptors originated from a human donor in a cohort sampled during active COVID-19.

The V and J genes are TRBV7-9 and TRBJ1-4; 10 positions match TRBD1. Germline CDR1 reads SEHNR; CDR2 reads FQNEAQ (reference sequence). The CDR3 has 18 amino acids. The junction had 7 bases not matched to a gene; V was cut back by 3 bases and J by 0 bases. In DNA form, the CDR3 reads TGTGCCAGCAGCTTGCGCCCCGGACAGGGGGCAACTAATGAAAAACTGTTTTTT. This gives the protein CASSLRPGQGATNEKLFF.

The V call is TRBV19, the J call TRBJ2-1; no clear D gene. The length of the CDR3 is 15 residues. Trimming removed 0 bases at V and 10 bases at J, with 16 bases between. CDR1 and CDR2 from the germline V gene are LNHDA and SQIVND (reference sequence). The CDR3 bases are TGTGCCAGTAGTATAGAAACGGAGCCCCTACCGGAGCAGTTCTTC. Translated: CASSIETEPLPEQFF.

The rearrangement uses TRBV10-1 and TRBJ2-3; 9 bases match TRBD1. CDR3 size: 15 residues. Germline V CDR1 and CDR2: WNHNN, SYGVQD (reference sequence). The junction had 5 bases not matched to a gene; V was cut back by 3 bases and J by 4 bases. CDR3: CASSDEDRGPDTQYF. The CDR3, as DNA: TGCGCCAGCAGTGATGAGGACAGGGGTCCAGATACGCAGTATTTT.

The chain is built from TRBV6-1 and TRBJ2-3; a possible D gene is TRBD2 (7 bases). Germline-derived CDR1 and CDR2 are MNHNS and SASEGT. Between the trimmed V and J ends, which lost 2 bases and 4 bases, there was a span of 16 bases. The CDR3 length is 16 residues. CDR3 in DNA: TGTGCCAGCAGTGAAAGGGGGGGCGGTCAGTCAGATACGCAGTATTTT. It yields the protein CASSERGGGQSDTQYF.

The chain has TRBV10-2 and TRBJ2-7; 7 nucleotides match TRBD1. The CDR3 runs to 15 residues. Trimming at V came to 6 bases and at J to 1 base, leaving 9 bases not matched to a gene. Germline CDR1 reads WSHSY; CDR2 reads SAAADI. CDR3 sequence: CASRPPTGASYEQYF. The CDR3 coding sequence is TGCGCCAGCAGGCCCCCTACAGGGGCGTCCTACGAGCAGTACTTC.

This clone was seen ten or more times. The chain couples TRBV7-9 to TRBJ2-5, with D unresolved. Germline values: CDR1 SEHNR, CDR2 FQNEAQ (reference sequence). V was cut by 3 bases and J by 2 bases, with 7 bases left in between. This CDR3 has 13 amino acids. The CDR3 DNA is TGTGCCAGCAGCTTCGAGGCTCAAGAGACCCAGTACTTC. Encoded protein: CASSFEAQETQYF.

V usage is TRBV30 and J usage is TRBJ2-6; 11 bases are shared with TRBD1. CDR3 length equals 17 residues. Trimming at V came to 2 bases and at J to 2 bases, leaving 5 bases not matched to a gene. Germline CDR1 reads GTSNPN; CDR2 reads SVGIG (reference sequence). CDR3 in amino acids: CAWSSPGQGAGANVLTF. As DNA, the CDR3 is TGTGCCTGGAGTTCCCCGGGACAGGGGGCTGGGGCCAACGTCCTGACTTTC.

This chain joins TRBV18 and TRBJ1-1, with D maybe TRBD1 (5 bases). Per germline, CDR1 KGHSH and CDR2 LQKENI. The CDR3 covers 14 residues. V gave up 6 bases and J gave up 0 bases, with 11 bases separating them. The CDR3 sequence: CASSITGLNTEAFF. For the CDR3, the DNA is TGTGCCAGCTCCATAACAGGATTGAACACTGAAGCTTTCTTT.

This clone showed up just once. The V call is TRBV18, the J call TRBJ2-5, with 7 bases aligning to TRBD1. This CDR3 is built from 16 residues. Per germline, CDR1 KGHSH and CDR2 LQKENI. The V gene end was trimmed by 2 bases and the J gene end by 5 bases; junction bases not matched to a gene: 11. DNA of the CDR3: TGTGCCAGCTCACCAACACAGGGGAGATTCGACGAGACCCAGTACTTC. Translation: CASSPTQGRFDETQYF. The complete variable domain, with remaining parts taken from reference TRBV18 and TRBJ2-5, reads NAGVMQNPRHLVRRRGQEARLRCSPMKGHSHVYWYRQLPEEGLKFMVYLQKENIIDESGMPKERFSAEFPKEGPSILRIQQVVRGDSAAYFCASSPTQGRFDETQYFGPGTRLLVL.

The rearrangement links TRBV5-1 to TRBJ1-2; D is uncertain. This CDR3 region has 14 residues. V was shortened by 0 bases and J by 7 bases, with 13 bases between the two germline ends. The germline gives CDR1 SGHRS, CDR2 YFSETQ. CDR3 nucleotides: TGCGCCAGCAGCTTGGACTTTGCCAGCGGTGGCTACACCTTC. This encodes CASSLDFASGGYTF.

This chain joins TRBV24-1 and TRBJ2-2; the match to TRBD1 covers 9 bases. V gave up 3 bases and J gave up 6 bases; unmatched junction bases: 7. In germline, CDR1 is KGHDR, CDR2 SFDVKD. There are 16 residues in the CDR3. The CDR3 sequence is CATSDPGTGRPGELFF. Here the CDR3 DNA reads TGTGCCACCAGTGATCCCGGGACAGGGCGGCCCGGGGAGCTGTTTTTT.

This sequence joins TRBV4-1 and TRBJ1-2; D not certain. Germline CDR1 reads MGHRA; CDR2 reads YSYEKL. Trimming removed 4 bases at V and 5 bases at J, with 17 bases between. CDR3 length equals 15 residues. The CDR3 DNA is TGCGCCAGCAGCCCGATGCCGCGGATTCTTTATGGCTACACCTTC. Translated, it gives CASSPMPRILYGYTF.

This sequence joins TRBV29-1 and TRBJ2-1; 9 bases are shared with TRBD2. This CDR3 comprises 15 residues. The V gene's germline CDR1 is SQVTM and CDR2 ANQGSEA. With V trimmed by 6 bases and J by 4 bases, 10 bases remained unmatched. The CDR3 DNA sequence: TGCAGCGTGGGATTAGCGGGAGCGACATACAATGAGCAGTTCTTC. This sequence encodes CSVGLAGATYNEQFF.

This chain uses TRBV27 with TRBJ1-2, with D maybe TRBD1 (6 bases). The CDR3 length is 17 residues. Germline V gene sequence: CDR1 MNHEY, CDR2 SMNVEV (reference sequence). Trimming took off 7 bases at V and 4 bases at J, with 25 bases between the two ends. CDR3 DNA: TGTGCCAGCACCTCAATCAACAGGGCGAGGGCCCCCTATGGCTACACCTTC. Amino acid sequence: CASTSINRARAPYGYTF.